The rows below give T cell receptor beta chains drawn from one sample of a study of somatic mutations in cytotoxic T cells in rheumatoid arthritis. The assay was immunoSEQ multiplex PCR, and TCRdb's table has in-frame clones only and misses some. Of about 19,000 clones in the sample, about 85% were seen once. Sequencing was carried out using CD8+ T cells sorted from blood. The receptor set was obtained from a woman between 40 and 55 years old with rheumatoid arthritis. Each CDR3 is given with its conserved first and last residue. Each record gives: CDR3 protein, J gene, V gene.

cdr3_aa: CASSQDTGYNEQFF
j_call: TRBJ2-1
v_call: TRBV4-1

cdr3_aa: CASSSGTGVGETQYF
j_call: TRBJ2-5
v_call: TRBV7-6

cdr3_aa: CASTLTGTSYEQYF
j_call: TRBJ2-7
v_call: TRBV6-6

cdr3_aa: CASSYLRGWNTEAFF
j_call: TRBJ1-1
v_call: TRBV6-5

cdr3_aa: CASSPTSGQETQYF
j_call: TRBJ2-5
v_call: TRBV7-9

cdr3_aa: CASTSTGSYNEQFF
j_call: TRBJ2-1
v_call: TRBV9

cdr3_aa: CASSFWTGANEAFF
j_call: TRBJ1-1
v_call: TRBV5-1

cdr3_aa: CAISELTGPGSYEQYF
j_call: TRBJ2-7
v_call: TRBV10-3

cdr3_aa: CASSLLTGKETQYF
j_call: TRBJ2-5
v_call: TRBV27

cdr3_aa: CSVDAEGGLGYTF
j_call: TRBJ1-2
v_call: TRBV29-1

cdr3_aa: CASSVEGNYNSPLHF
j_call: TRBJ1-6
v_call: TRBV9

cdr3_aa: CASSDLAESYGHTF
j_call: TRBJ1-2
v_call: TRBV2

cdr3_aa: CASSIGDSAVYGYTF
j_call: TRBJ1-2
v_call: TRBV7-9

cdr3_aa: CASSFEGGGTDTQYF
j_call: TRBJ2-3
v_call: TRBV7-8

cdr3_aa: CASSQDLSRGFSGNTIYF
j_call: TRBJ1-3
v_call: TRBV4-1

cdr3_aa: CASSPVALGLIPYEQYF
j_call: TRBJ2-7
v_call: TRBV5-6

cdr3_aa: CSVTGAYTEAFF
j_call: TRBJ1-1
v_call: TRBV29-1

cdr3_aa: CASSQETENNEKLFF
j_call: TRBJ1-4
v_call: TRBV14

cdr3_aa: CAWSVRQYNSPLHF
j_call: TRBJ1-6
v_call: TRBV30

cdr3_aa: CASSSLWTGGEQYF
j_call: TRBJ2-7
v_call: TRBV7-6

cdr3_aa: CASKNRDTGNTIYF
j_call: TRBJ1-3
v_call: TRBV28

cdr3_aa: CASRVPGQGEAFF
j_call: TRBJ1-1
v_call: TRBV28

cdr3_aa: CASSVGTGGPSNTGELFF
j_call: TRBJ2-2
v_call: TRBV9

cdr3_aa: CASSATLDGDYEQYF
j_call: TRBJ2-7
v_call: TRBV9